In this sample, the clone carrying this TCR beta chain turned up many times. Its antigen remains unknown. The V gene's germline CDR1 is MNHNS and CDR2 SASEGT. This CDR3 region has 15 residues. V was clipped by 5 bases and J by 0 bases, with 11 bases between them. The data were obtained in a study of T cells in Graves' hyperthyroidism and ophthalmopathy. Study context: Peripheral blood collection took place at initial diagnosis, before any treatment.

Notes on the study in general: A model of 13 V-J features distinguished ophthalmopathy from stable hyperthyroidism. Among thyroid clonotypes expanded above 0.001, most also appeared in blood.

Amplified regions were TCR beta CDR3 sequences from RNA transcripts. TCR CDR3 regions were first amplified by RT-PCR with HTBI primers. TCRdb re-called the multiplex PCR reads through MiXCR, storing one row per CDR3 protein. Here the sample spans fewer than 200,000 distinct CDR3 sequences, about 9.4% being singletons. Sequencing used blood. This sequence was found in a woman younger than 35 with Graves' hyperthyroidism that later progressed to Graves' ophthalmopathy. This sequence joins TRBV6-1 and TRBJ1-5; D is unclear. The CDR3 DNA reads TGTGCCAGCAGTCCATACGGAGATAGCAATCAGCCCCAGCATTTT. It codes for CASSPYGDSNQPQHF.